Sequencing of this T cell receptor (beta chain) was carried out in a study of identifying expanded T cells in peripheral blood (dated by TCRdb to the late 2010s). Turning to the overall study: Technical replicates were generated by sequencing separate aliquots of the same genomic DNA pool, with four replicates compared pairwise.

About this clone itself: What this receptor recognizes is not known. Per-base qualities were not stored, and no clone one base away is much larger.

During the collection period, no infections or other immune events were recorded for the healthy donors. Healthy-donor blood repertoires served as a training cohort to calibrate time-dependent variance in a beta-binomial model of T-cell clone differential abundance. The training cohort included 10 or so healthy donors, of whom 3 were female and 7 were male. The donors were between roughly 25 and 70 years old, with an average age of roughly 41 years. Whole blood, obtained from a commercial supplier, was collected from each healthy donor at three time points spaced approximately two weeks apart. For immunosequencing, genomic DNA was extracted from unsorted whole blood. After removal of 3 bases from V and 4 bases from J, the junction retains 9 bases not matched to a gene. Reading the germline V gene (reference sequence) gives CDR1 LNHDA and CDR2 SQIVND. Counted from cysteine to phenylalanine, this CDR3 has 16 amino acids. Only the CDR3 region is kept as DNA, spanning 48 bases read in frame from base 1.

Results the study describes overall, beyond this receptor: The beta-binomial model significantly reduced the number of clones called differentially abundant and the false-positive rate across all healthy-donor time intervals. In all healthy donors, the variance in clone template counts between samples taken two weeks apart rose significantly as total template count increased. Between technical replicates the binomial model flagged approximately 1.2 differentially abundant clones, whereas over about 2 weeks the binomial model flagged about 15 and over approximately 4 weeks around 20. It was expected by the authors that biological variance in healthy repertoires might increase further over much longer intervals, such as months to years.

The immunoSEQ Assay, which relies on bias-controlled multiplex PCR amplification of genomic DNA, was used to profile TCRbeta CDR3 regions. Regarding the original processing steps: The absolute abundance of each unique TCRbeta CDR3 region was quantified after sequences were collapsed and filtered. Differential abundance was tested with a binomial (Fisher-equivalent) model and with a beta-binomial model adding time-dependent variance fitted from healthy donors. Any clone with fewer than 5 combined templates was excluded, and a clone was called differentially abundant if its Benjamini-Hochberg FDR was below 0.01. Beta-binomial variance was modeled as a function of total template count across the two samples using the form v = (b*log(k)+a)^2. In its TCRdb copy, this immuneACCESS table keeps in-frame sequences only and misses some clones. Where compared with another copy, unresolved V genes explain less than half of these, and the others have no known cause. D and trimming were read from the DNA, whereas the V and J calls and clone size are those reported in that table. This sample gives 75,000 to 90,000 clones in total; just under 85% of them show up just once. About 20% of the sample rests with the top ten.

Specimen: blood. This TCR was sampled from a person between 18 and 75 years old in good health. The chain links TRBV19 with TRBJ2-3, and TRBD2 aligns with 8 junction nucleotides. The CDR3 loop reads CASSIPGAGEADTQYF. The bases are TGTGCCAGTAGTATTCCCGGAGCGGGAGAAGCAGATACGCAGTATTTT.